Presented here are 17 T cell receptor beta chains from one specimen sequenced in a study of T-cell reconstitution after alpha-beta-depleted transplantation in children. Preparing the TCRbeta library involved the use of unique molecular identifiers. TCRdb processed the PCR reads anew with MiXCR; each CDR3 protein has one entry. The sample holds fewer than 700,000 distinct CDR3 sequences, roughly 13% seen once. Source: PBMCs, mostly from graft donor cells, taken 360 days after TCRalphabeta/CD19-depleted stem cell transplant. Receptors originate from a male patient younger than 18 who had a stem cell transplant for acute myeloid leukemia, so the T cells may come from the graft donor.

The chain is built from TRBV20-1 and TRBJ1-1; D not resolved. CDR1 and CDR2 from the germline V gene are DFQATT and SNEGSKA (reference sequence). CDR3 length: 11 amino acids. CDR3 region: CRPSLFTEAFF. The CDR3 DNA sequence: TGCAGACCATCCTTATTCACTGAAGCTTTCTTT.

This clonotype has only a few counts. The V and J genes are TRBV10-3 and TRBJ2-7; D may be TRBD2 (7 bases). The V end lost 6 bases, the J end lost 2 bases, and 14 bases lay between the germline ends. The CDR3 has 14 residues. Per germline, CDR1 ENHRY and CDR2 SYGVKD. CDR3 sequence reads: CAISPGGATYEQYF. The CDR3 bases are TGTGCCATCAGCCCTGGGGGGGCCACCTACGAGCAGTACTTC.

The chain has TRBV18 and TRBJ2-7; no firm D call. The V and J ends lost 3 bases and 0 bases respectively, with 12 bases between them. Germline V gene lookup returns CDR1 KGHSH and CDR2 LQKENI. CDR3 size: 15 residues. The CDR3: CASSPRSWSSYEQYF. The CDR3 DNA sequence: TGTGCCAGCTCACCCCGATCCTGGAGCTCCTACGAGCAGTACTTC.

This chain uses TRBV6-2 or TRBV6-3 with TRBJ2-1; D perhaps matches TRBD2 (5 bases). This CDR3 is 14 amino acids long. V shed 8 bases and J shed 6 bases, with 17 bases lying between them. Per germline, CDR1 MNHEY and CDR2 SVGEGT. CDR3 nucleotide sequence: TGTGCCAGCGGTGAGGGAAGGATGGGCAATGAGCAGTTCTTC. The encoded protein is CASGEGRMGNEQFF.

This clonotype was observed at least ten times. This chain connects TRBV28 to TRBJ2-1; 9 nucleotides agree with TRBD2. The CDR3 contains 15 residues. V lost 7 bases, J lost 8 bases, and 12 bases stayed unmatched. Germline-derived CDR1 and CDR2 are MDHEN and SYDVKM. Here the CDR3 reads CASTLSGSPRDEQFF. The CDR3 bases are TGTGCCAGCACCCTTAGCGGGAGCCCCAGGGATGAGCAGTTCTTC.

Here the CDR3 reads CSATTSGTYNEQFF. The DNA for the CDR3 is TGCAGTGCAACGACTAGCGGGACCTACAATGAGCAGTTCTTC. This rearrangement joins TRBV20-1 to TRBJ2-1, with TRBD2 identical over 11 bases. Unmatched junction bases numbered 3, after V lost 6 bases and J lost 2 bases. The CDR3 is 14 amino acids. Germline V gene data show CDR1 as DFQATT and CDR2 as SNEGSKA (reference sequence).

The chain recombines TRBV10-3 with TRBJ2-1; D is unclear. The V and J ends lost 6 bases and 5 bases respectively, with 14 bases between them. The CDR3 extends over 14 amino acids. CDR1 is ENHRY and CDR2 is SYGVKD in the germline V gene. The chain's CDR3 is CAIRPAPSNNEQFF. The CDR3, as DNA: TGTGCCATCAGGCCGGCCCCCAGCAACAATGAGCAGTTCTTC.

This clonotype was seen ten or more times. Germline and junction disagree at one end, which may indicate a read error. The chain joins TRBV7-9 to TRBJ2-1; D is unresolved. This CDR3 has 9 amino acids. Germline CDR1 is SEHNR and CDR2 is FQNEAQ (reference sequence). The CDR3 DNA sequence: TGTGCCAGCAGCTTATATCTTCGCTTC. This sequence encodes CASSLYLRF.

This clonotype was picked up many times. V and J are TRBV28 and TRBJ2-2; D remains unclear. The CDR3 extends over 14 amino acids. The V gene's germline CDR1 is MDHEN and CDR2 SYDVKM. Trimming took off 3 bases at V and 4 bases at J, with 9 bases between the two ends. Here the CDR3 DNA reads TGTGCCAGCAGTTTGGTGAAACGCACCGGGGAGCTGTTTTTT. This sequence encodes CASSLVKRTGELFF.

This clonotype was detected ten times or more. J is TRBJ2-5 and V is TRBV5-1; possibly TRBD1 or TRBD2 for D (6 bases each). Trimming removed 0 bases from V and 1 base from J, with 10 bases in between. CDR3 length equals 15 residues. Germline CDR1 is SGHRS and CDR2 is YFSETQ. The CDR3 is CASSLGGALQETQYF. The CDR3 coding sequence is TGCGCCAGCAGCTTGGGGGGGGCCCTCCAAGAGACCCAGTACTTC.

This clonotype was counted at least ten times. The chain links TRBV29-1 to TRBJ1-4; possibly TRBD1 for D (6 bases). The CDR3 is 13 amino acids. Germline V gene data show CDR1 as SQVTM and CDR2 as ANQGSEA. V lost 7 bases and J lost 5, with 14 bases in between. CDR3 region: CSAGGGWNEKLFF. CDR3 coding DNA: TGCAGCGCCGGGGGGGGCTGGAATGAAAAACTGTTTTTT.

This chain's CDR3 is CASSVQRVPTGELFF. The CDR3 nucleotides read TGTGCCAGCAGCGTACAACGGGTACCCACCGGGGAGCTGTTTTTT. The chain couples TRBV9 to TRBJ2-2, with no clear D. V lost 1 base and J lost 4, with 11 bases in between. Germline V gene sequence: CDR1 SGDLS, CDR2 YYNGEE. This CDR3 comprises 15 residues.

This clonotype has a handful of counts. The chain has TRBV3-1 and TRBJ2-2; D is ambiguous. The CDR3 runs to 13 residues. CDR1 is LGHDT and CDR2 is YNNKEL in the germline V gene (reference sequence). V was clipped by 4 bases and J by 9 bases, with 12 bases between them. The CDR3 DNA sequence: TGTGCCAGCAGCCGGGGTTATACCCGGGAGCTGTTTTTT. Encoded protein: CASSRGYTRELFF.

This clonotype has a handful of counts. The chain carries TRBV4-3 and TRBJ2-3, with D unresolved. The V end lost 3 bases, the J end lost 0 bases, and 10 bases lay between the germline ends. This CDR3 spans 15 amino acids. In germline, CDR1 is LGHNA, CDR2 YSLEER. The CDR3, as DNA: TGCGCCAGCAGCCATAACTGGGTTAGCACAGATACGCAGTATTTT. It yields the protein CASSHNWVSTDTQYF.

This clonotype has only a few counts. The chain joins TRBV14 to TRBJ2-7, with D perhaps TRBD1 (5 bases). This CDR3 has 17 residues. Deletions cut 0 bases from V and 3 bases from J, with 18 bases between. Germline-derived CDR1 and CDR2 are SGHDN and FVKESK. CDR3 nucleotides: TGTGCCAGCAGCCAAGATTTTAGGAGACAGCGTCACTACGAGCAGTACTTC. This gives the protein CASSQDFRRQRHYEQYF.

This clonotype has more than one count but fewer than ten. This rearrangement joins TRBV5-1 to TRBJ1-1; D remains unclear. Germline V gene sequence: CDR1 SGHRS, CDR2 YFSETQ. The CDR3 totals 15 residues. V gave up 0 bases and J gave up 2 bases, with 11 bases separating them. The CDR3 DNA reads TGCGCCAGCAGCTTGGGGCAACTTACAAACACTGAAGCTTTCTTT. This gives the protein CASSLGQLTNTEAFF.

This clonotype was seen repeatedly, ten times or more. The rearrangement joins TRBV7-6 to TRBJ2-7, with D possibly matching TRBD2 (5 bases). Germline values: CDR1 SGHVS, CDR2 FNYEAQ. The CDR3 sequence is 16 residues long. Trimming removed 0 bases at V and 3 bases at J, with 15 bases between. The CDR3 DNA follows: TGTGCCAGCAGCTTAGCTGACGGGGTGGAGTACTACGAGCAGTACTTC. Translated, it gives CASSLADGVEYYEQYF.